This TCR beta chain was sequenced in a study of identical twins. Donors uniformly comprised healthy Caucasians. Germline CDR1 and CDR2: MNHNY and SVGAGI (reference sequence). This CDR3 has 17 amino acids. V gave up 0 bases and J gave up 7 bases; unmatched junction bases: 8. From the 5' RACE reads, TCRdb called clonotypes with MiXCR, one entry per CDR3 protein. The sample includes 1.5 million to 2 million distinct CDR3 sequences, about 30% of them seen just once. This clonotype was picked up a small number of times. Source material: cord blood. This chain joins TRBV6-6 and TRBJ1-4; 10 bases fit TRBD1. The receptor was derived from a newborn girl in good health. CDR3 amino acids: CASSYSMVTGGLEKLFF. The CDR3 bases are TGTGCCAGCAGTTACTCGATGGTGACAGGGGGCCTTGAAAAACTGTTTTTT.